This note documents a single T cell receptor (beta chain) sequence. TCRdb's copy holds only in-frame clones and misses some; the assay was immunoSEQ multiplex PCR. This table holds about 600,000 clones, nearly 97% found once. V was clipped by 0 bases and J by 3 bases; unmatched bases: 2. CDR1 and CDR2 from the germline V gene are SGHTS and YDEGEE. CDR3 length: 14 residues. Naive CD8 cells lacked CD45RO and underwent positive selection for CCR7, leaving out terminally differentiated effector memory CD45RA+ cells. This specimen comes from a study of shared clonotypes between healthy human individuals. The gene calls are TRBV5-8 and TRBJ2-7; 8 bases match TRBD2. The TCR was taken from a woman between 25 and 40 years old in good health. The specimen was naive CD8+ T cells sorted from blood. In DNA, the CDR3 is TGTGCCAGCAGCTTGGGCGGGAGGAACTACGAGCAGTACTTC. Protein sequence: CASSLGGRNYEQYF.